The source of this TCR beta chain is a study of Graves' ophthalmopathy and Graves' hyperthyroidism (dated by TCRdb to the late 2010s). For context, the study as a whole: Peripheral blood was collected at initial diagnosis, before any treatment. The study used TCR beta repertoire signatures to distinguish Graves' ophthalmopathy from Graves' hyperthyroidism and to predict progression to ophthalmopathy. In total, 135 blood samples were TCR-sequenced: fewer than 50 ophthalmopathy, 80 or so hyperthyroidism and some 17 hyperthyroidism-to-ophthalmopathy patients. To explore V-J signatures distinguishing ophthalmopathy from hyperthyroidism, a discovery set of more than 95 patients (roughly 42 ophthalmopathy, roughly 55 stable hyperthyroidism) was enrolled. The independent validation cohort included some 19 hyperthyroidism patients plus 17 patients who later progressed from hyperthyroidism to ophthalmopathy. In five or six hyperthyroidism patients, the T-cell repertoires found in thyroid tissue were compared with those found in blood. Once sampling was done, hyperthyroidism patients were given methimazole at a starting dose of 30 mg daily, while ophthalmopathy patients were given high-dose intravenous methylprednisolone. General conclusions and limits of the study: In validation, the model predicted ophthalmopathy progression with about 70% sensitivity and roughly 78% specificity; about a dozen predicted patients were CT-confirmed with GO in a median of approximately six months. Most expanded thyroid clonotypes with a frequency above 0.001 also appeared in blood, which suggests that blood repertoires may reflect the immune response in the thyroid. No statistical method was used to set the sample size in advance, and the investigators knew which group each participant was assigned to. The 13-signature model separated ophthalmopathy from stable hyperthyroidism with over 85% sensitivity and approximately 83% specificity in cross-validation, and 80%/75% in the test set.

Ophthalmopathy patients were characterized by moderately to severely active disease, a Clinical Activity Score of at least 3, a NOSPECS grade of at least 4, and a disease duration under 3 months. Patients with other autoimmune diseases, uncontrolled infections, pregnancy or lactation were excluded. Diagnosis was based on clinical symptoms, serum thyroxine, TRAb, thyroid ultrasound and orbital computed tomography. Ficoll-Paque density gradient centrifugation was used to isolate PBMCs from around 10 ml of fresh peripheral blood. Total RNA was extracted with Trizol reagent and quality-checked on an Agilent 2100 Bioanalyzer. This clonotype has a handful of counts. The clone's antigen remains unknown. It has no much larger one-base neighbor in the sample; base qualities were not kept. The CDR3 measures 13 amino acids from cysteine to phenylalanine. The DNA shown is the 39-base CDR3, in frame from base 1. The CDR1 and CDR2 encoded by the germline V gene (reference sequence) are LNHDA and SQIVND. Germline trimming amounts to 7 bases on V and 4 bases on J, with 4 as the count of junction bases outside the gene matches.

TCR beta CDR3 regions were amplified from RNA transcripts for repertoire sequencing. The first round was an RT-PCR using HTBI primers with the Qiagen OneStep RT-PCR kit, and this first round was followed by a second-round multiplex PCR, then size selection and purification. The libraries underwent paired-end sequencing with 100 bp reads on an Illumina HiSeq2000. The paper's data handling went like this. SOAPnuke was used to process the reads, throwing out any read that had adapters, had uncalled bases, had a mean Phred below 15, or lacked an exact constant-primer or identifier match. COPE v1.2.5 was used to merge the high-quality paired reads. Unique nucleotide sequences were defined as clonotypes and aligned to IMGT TRB V, D and J references using MiTCR v1.1. The analysis was limited to V-J combinations with a frequency above 0.0001, which together covered 99.2% of the repertoires. For each V-J combination, a TCR clonal expansion and chaos score was defined as F50 clonal expansion divided by the chaos observed in the TCRdist matrix. Welch's t-statistics and random forest were used to reduce the features to 10 to 15 V-J combinations, which were then used as input to a naive Bayes classifier. Thyroid-blood repertoire similarity was quantified with the Morisita-Horn index. TCRdb took the public reads, trimmed them with fastp at Q25, ran MiXCR for clone calling and kept in-frame beta chains. Each entry merges the rows of one CDR3 protein and shows their most common DNA and genes. These V and J calls originate from TCRdb's pipeline instead of the authors' own analysis. This sample gives hundreds of thousands of distinct CDR3 sequences in total; about 38% of them show up just once. The ten largest make up about 3.3% of the sample.

Material: peripheral blood. The clonotype was recovered from an adult man with Graves' ophthalmopathy. The sequence links TRBV19 to TRBJ2-7, and 10 junction bases match TRBD1. CDR3 sequence: CASTTGQGYEQYF. At the DNA level, the sequence is TGTGCCAGTACCACGGGACAGGGGTACGAGCAGTACTTC.